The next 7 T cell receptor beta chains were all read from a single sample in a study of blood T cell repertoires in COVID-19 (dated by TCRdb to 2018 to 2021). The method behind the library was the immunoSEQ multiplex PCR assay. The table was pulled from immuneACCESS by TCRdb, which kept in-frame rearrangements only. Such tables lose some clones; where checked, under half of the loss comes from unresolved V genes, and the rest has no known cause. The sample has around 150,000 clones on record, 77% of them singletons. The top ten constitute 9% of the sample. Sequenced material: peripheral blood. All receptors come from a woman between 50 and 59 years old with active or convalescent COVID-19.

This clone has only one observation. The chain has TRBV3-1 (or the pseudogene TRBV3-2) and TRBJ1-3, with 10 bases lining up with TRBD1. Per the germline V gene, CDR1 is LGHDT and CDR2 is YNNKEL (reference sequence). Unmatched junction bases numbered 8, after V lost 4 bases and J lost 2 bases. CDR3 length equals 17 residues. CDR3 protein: CASSLQGTGVTGNTIYF. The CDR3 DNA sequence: TGTGCCAGCAGCCTCCAGGGGACAGGGGTTACTGGAAACACCATATATTTT.

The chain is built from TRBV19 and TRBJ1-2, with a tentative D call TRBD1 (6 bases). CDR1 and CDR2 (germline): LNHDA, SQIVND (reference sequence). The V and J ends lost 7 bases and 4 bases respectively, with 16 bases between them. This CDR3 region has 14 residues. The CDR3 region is CASIKQGSFYGYTF. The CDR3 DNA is TGTGCCAGTATCAAACAGGGAAGCTTCTATGGCTACACCTTC.

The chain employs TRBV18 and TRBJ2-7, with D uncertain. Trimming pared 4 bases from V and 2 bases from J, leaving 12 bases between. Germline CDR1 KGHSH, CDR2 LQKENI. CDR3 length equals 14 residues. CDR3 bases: TGTGCCAGCTCACGAAGCGAGCCGGCCTACGAGCAGTACTTC. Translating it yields CASSRSEPAYEQYF.

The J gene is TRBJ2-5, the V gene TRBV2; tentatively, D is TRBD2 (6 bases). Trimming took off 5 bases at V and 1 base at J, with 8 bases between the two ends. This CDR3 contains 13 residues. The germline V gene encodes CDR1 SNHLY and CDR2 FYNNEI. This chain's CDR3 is CASSRDFQETQYF. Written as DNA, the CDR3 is TGTGCCAGCAGTAGGGACTTCCAAGAGACCCAGTACTTC.

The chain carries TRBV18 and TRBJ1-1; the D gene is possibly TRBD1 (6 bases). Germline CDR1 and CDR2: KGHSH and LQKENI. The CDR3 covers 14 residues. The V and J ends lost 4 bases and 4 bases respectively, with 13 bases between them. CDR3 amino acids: CASSLGQSSTEAFF. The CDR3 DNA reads TGTGCCAGCTCACTTGGACAGAGCTCCACTGAAGCTTTCTTT.

The CDR3 sequence: CSVSQGVNYGYTF. In nucleotides, the CDR3 is TGCAGCGTTTCGCAAGGGGTTAACTATGGCTACACCTTC. V usage is TRBV29-1 and J usage is TRBJ1-2; perhaps TRBD1 as D (5 bases). V lost 5 bases and J 1 base, leaving 11 bases between the germline ends. This CDR3 is 13 amino acids long. Germline V lookup: CDR1 SQVTM, CDR2 ANQGSEA.

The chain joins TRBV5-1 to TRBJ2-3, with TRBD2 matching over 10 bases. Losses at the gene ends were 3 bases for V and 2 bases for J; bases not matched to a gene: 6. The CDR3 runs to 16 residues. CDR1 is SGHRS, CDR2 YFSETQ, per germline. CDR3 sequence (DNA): TGCGCCAGCAGCTGGACCGGGACTAGCGACACAGATACGCAGTATTTT. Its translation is CASSWTGTSDTDTQYF.